This paragraph covers one T cell receptor (beta chain) sequence. These data originate in a study of blood T cell repertoires in COVID-19. As for the study in general: There were acute and convalescent COVID-19 samples, and they came from the United States, Italy and Spain. Nucleic acid was either cDNA or gDNA, and it came from T cells, B-cell-depleted T cells, or PBMCs.

Germline-derived CDR1 and CDR2 are SGHNT and YYREEE (reference sequence). The CDR3 spans 15 residues. V lost 4 bases and J 2 bases, leaving 15 bases between the germline ends. One Seattle source followed patients from active infection through their disease course. Source study methods: Using reference gene primer amplification, nucleated cell counts were estimated. TCRdb's table, derived via immunoSEQ multiplex PCR, lists solely in-frame clones and lacks some. V, J and clone size reflect that table, while D and trimming were determined from the DNA. The sample lists over 150,000 clones, roughly four fifths occurring once.

The sample was peripheral blood. This receptor was obtained from a woman in her sixties or seventies with COVID-19, enrolled during active disease. The genes are TRBV5-4 and TRBJ1-2, with D possibly being TRBD1 (6 bases). The CDR3 DNA is TGTGCCAGCAGCCCTCCAGGGGATTCGAACTATGGCTACACCTTC. It encodes CASSPPGDSNYGYTF.